These 18 T cell receptor beta chains were sequenced from one sample in a study of T cell changes during pregnancy in multiple sclerosis. The method was immunoSEQ multiplex PCR; TCRdb's version includes in-frame clones alone and lacks a portion of them. The sample lists 45,000 to 70,000 clones, about 91% occurring once. This sample comprised CD4+ T cells from peripheral blood mononuclear cells, obtained in the second trimester of pregnancy. The origin of the receptors is a female donor with multiple sclerosis, enrolled in a pregnancy study.

This sequence joins TRBV2 and TRBJ2-2, with D perhaps matching TRBD1 (5 bases). This CDR3 is 13 amino acids long. Trimming left V 6 bases short and J 1 base short, with 6 bases between. From germline, CDR1 is SNHLY and CDR2 FYNNEI. The CDR3 loop reads CASRGQNTGELFF. In nucleotides, the CDR3 is TGTGCCAGCAGAGGACAGAACACCGGGGAGCTGTTTTTT.

The J gene is TRBJ2-7, the V gene TRBV7-6; TRBD1 matches 9 bases. CDR3 size: 14 residues. Germline assignment: CDR1 SGHVS and CDR2 FNYEAQ. J lost 7 bases, V lost 3 bases, and 7 bases had no gene match. CDR3 region: CASSLRTGVEEQYF. In DNA form, the CDR3 reads TGTGCCAGCAGCTTGCGGACAGGGGTGGAGGAGCAGTACTTC.

This clone has a single count. The chain carries TRBV9 and TRBJ2-5; possible D gene TRBD1, 5 bases. The germline V gene has CDR1 SGDLS and CDR2 YYNGEE. Trimming took 4 bases from V and 5 from J, leaving 21 bases between them. The CDR3 has 16 residues. The DNA for the CDR3 is TGTGCCAGCAGCCCGACCCCTGGGCAGGGTGGGGAGACCCAGTACTTC. It specifies CASSPTPGQGGETQYF.

The rearrangement uses TRBV20-1 and TRBJ2-1, with D unclear. Germline CDR1 is DFQATT and CDR2 is SNEGSKA (reference sequence). The CDR3 loop spans 11 amino acids. Between the trimmed V and J ends, which lost 1 base and 6 bases, there was a span of 4 bases. CDR3 sequence (DNA): TGCAGTGCTAGAGGGCTCAATGAGCAGTTCTTC. As protein: CSARGLNEQFF.

On this clone: This specimen includes other DNA sequences encoding the same CDR3. The J gene is TRBJ2-5, the V gene TRBV30, with TRBD2 matching over 7 bases. V gave up 2 bases and J gave up 1 base; unmatched junction bases: 4. This CDR3 has 14 amino acids. The germline V gene has CDR1 GTSNPN and CDR2 SVGIG (reference sequence). CDR3 coding DNA: TGTGCCTGGAGTCGGGGGAGGGGCCAAGAGACCCAGTACTTC. Amino acids: CAWSRGRGQETQYF.

This clone is a singleton in its sample. This chain joins TRBV9 and TRBJ2-7; tentative D call: TRBD1 (6 bases). Trimming pared 7 bases from V and 5 bases from J, leaving 16 bases between. CDR1 SGDLS and CDR2 YYNGEE come from the germline V gene. This CDR3 has 13 amino acids. CDR3 sequence reads: CASLSVTGHEQYF. Here the CDR3 DNA reads TGTGCCAGCCTTAGCGTCACAGGGCACGAGCAGTACTTC.

V gene TRBV27 combines with J gene TRBJ1-2; 7 nucleotides align to TRBD1. The CDR3 is 15 amino acids. After removal of 3 bases from V and 4 bases from J, the junction contained 8 bases not matched to a gene. Germline-derived CDR1 and CDR2 are MNHEY and SMNVEV (reference sequence). CDR3 sequence reads: CASSFSGTVFYGYTF. The CDR3 bases are TGTGCCAGCAGTTTCTCCGGGACAGTCTTCTATGGCTACACCTTC.

This clone was recorded only once. The gene calls are TRBV5-1 and TRBJ1-2, with 9 positions matching TRBD1. This CDR3 has 16 residues. The germline V gene has CDR1 SGHRS and CDR2 YFSETQ. V dropped 0 bases and J dropped 5; count of bases not matched to a gene: 8. The CDR3 DNA reads as TGCGCCAGCAGCTTGGGTGATACAGGGGGCCGGTATGGCTACACCTTC. Amino acids: CASSLGDTGGRYGYTF.

V usage is TRBV7-9 and J usage is TRBJ1-2; possibly TRBD1 for D (6 bases). This CDR3 is 14 amino acids long. CDR1 SEHNR and CDR2 FQNEAQ come from the germline V gene (reference sequence). V was shortened by 5 bases and J by 5 bases, with 15 bases between the two germline ends. DNA of the CDR3: TGTGCCAGCAGCCCAGTCGGGGGGGCTTATGGCTACACCTTC. Amino acids: CASSPVGGAYGYTF.

J is TRBJ2-7 and V is TRBV5-1, with D possibly matching TRBD2 (6 bases). The germline V gene encodes CDR1 SGHRS and CDR2 YFSETQ. V was cut by 1 base and J by 2 bases, with 19 bases left in between. The CDR3 has 17 amino acids. Here the CDR3 DNA reads TGCGCCAGCAGCTTGTGGGAATCGCGGGGACGGGCCTACGAGCAGTACTTC. This gives the protein CASSLWESRGRAYEQYF.

The chain uses TRBV20-1 and TRBJ2-7; D is uncertain. The CDR3 runs 11 residues. Deletions cut 5 bases from V and 0 bases from J, with 5 bases between. CDR1 DFQATT and CDR2 SNEGSKA come from the germline V gene (reference sequence). CDR3: CSALISYEQYF. Written as DNA, the CDR3 is TGCAGTGCTTTAATCTCCTACGAGCAGTACTTC.

V usage is TRBV6-5 and J usage is TRBJ1-1, with D possibly TRBD1 on 6 matching bases. The CDR3 covers 14 residues. V was trimmed by 6 bases and J by 7 bases, leaving 18 bases between them. Germline values: CDR1 MNHEY, CDR2 SVGAGI. CDR3 sequence (DNA): TGTGCCAGCAGGTCCTCATCAGGGGCTGATGAAGCTTTCTTT. Its translation: CASRSSSGADEAFF.

This chain uses TRBV7-9 with TRBJ1-3; D is possibly TRBD1 (5 bases). Trimming stripped 5 bases from V and 4 bases from J, with 12 bases between. CDR3 length: 14 amino acids. Per the germline V gene, CDR1 is SEHNR and CDR2 is FQNEAQ (reference sequence). The CDR3 DNA follows: TGTGCCAGCAGCCCAGGGTGGGCCGGAAACACCATATATTTT. This sequence encodes CASSPGWAGNTIYF.

V gene TRBV30 combines with J gene TRBJ2-2, with D uncertain. Germline V CDR1 and CDR2: GTSNPN, SVGIG (reference sequence). The V and J ends lost 0 bases and 5 bases respectively, with 7 bases between them. The CDR3 runs to 13 residues. CDR3 coding DNA: TGTGCCTGGAGTGTCGTATCTACCGGGGAGCTGTTTTTT. This sequence encodes CAWSVVSTGELFF.

This clone has a handful of counts. The J gene is TRBJ1-1, the V gene TRBV18, with 10 bases identical to TRBD1. Germline lookup yields CDR1 KGHSH and CDR2 LQKENI. After removal of 6 bases from V and 3 bases from J, the junction contained 4 bases not matched to a gene. The CDR3 totals 14 residues. CDR3 bases: TGTGCCAGCTCCCGGGGGACAGGGGACACTGAAGCTTTCTTT. Amino acids: CASSRGTGDTEAFF.

The chain uses TRBV7-9 and TRBJ1-1, with D hard to call. Germline V gene lookup returns CDR1 SEHNR and CDR2 FQNEAQ (reference sequence). Trimming removed 6 bases from V and 3 bases from J, with 14 bases in between. The CDR3 length is 14 residues. The CDR3 protein is CASSFGVGYTEAFF. CDR3 bases: TGTGCCAGCAGTTTCGGGGTAGGGTACACTGAAGCTTTCTTT.

This chain joins TRBV29-1 and TRBJ2-3; weak D call: TRBD2 (6 bases). The ends were cut back, 6 bases at V and 2 bases at J, with 15 bases in the middle. Per the germline V gene, CDR1 is SQVTM and CDR2 is ANQGSEA. The CDR3 contains 14 residues. The CDR3 coding sequence is TGCAGCGTGGGACTTCTTCTTCTCACAGATACGCAGTATTTT. Residues: CSVGLLLLTDTQYF.

The gene calls are TRBV6-4 and TRBJ1-1, with 12 bases aligning to TRBD1. Germline lookup yields CDR1 MRHNA and CDR2 SNTAGT. The trim removed 7 bases at V and 3 bases at J, leaving 6 bases unmatched. This CDR3 spans 15 amino acids. CDR3 loop: CASIRDRGQDTEAFF. CDR3 DNA: TGTGCCAGCATTCGGGACAGGGGGCAGGACACTGAAGCTTTCTTT.